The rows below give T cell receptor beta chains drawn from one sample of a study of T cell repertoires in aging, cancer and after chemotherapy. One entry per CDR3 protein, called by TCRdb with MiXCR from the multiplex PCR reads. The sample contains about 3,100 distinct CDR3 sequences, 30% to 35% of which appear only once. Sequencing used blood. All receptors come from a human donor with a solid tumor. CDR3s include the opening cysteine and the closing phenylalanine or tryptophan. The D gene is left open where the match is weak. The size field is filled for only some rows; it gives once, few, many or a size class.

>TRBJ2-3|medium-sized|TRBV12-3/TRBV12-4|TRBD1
TGTGCCAGCAGTCGCGGGACAGGGGTCACAGATACGCAGTATTTT
CASSRGTGVTDTQYF
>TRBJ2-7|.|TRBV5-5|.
TGTGCCAGCAGCAGCGTCGGACGGGACTACGAGCAGTACTTC
CASSSVGRDYEQYF
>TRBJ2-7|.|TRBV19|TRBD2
TGTGCCAGTAAGGAAAAGCGGGGAACCTACGAGCAGTACTTC
CASKEKRGTYEQYF
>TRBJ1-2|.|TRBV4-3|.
TGCGCCAGCAGCGAAGGAGATGGCTACACCTTC
CASSEGDGYTF
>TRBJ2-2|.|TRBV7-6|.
TGTGCCAGCAGCTTACGACCGAACACCGGGGAGCTGTTTTTT
CASSLRPNTGELFF
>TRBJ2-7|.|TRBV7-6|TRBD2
TGTGCCAGCAGCTTCAGGTCAGGGCCGCGCCGTGGGAGGGCCCCCTACGAGCAGTACTTC
CASSFRSGPRRGRAPYEQYF
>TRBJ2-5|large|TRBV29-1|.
TGCAGCGGGGGGGGCTCTCAAGAGACCCAGTACTTC
CSGGGSQETQYF
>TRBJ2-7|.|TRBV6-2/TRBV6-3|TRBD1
TGTGCCAGCAGTCCCGGACAGGGAAACTACGAGCAGTACTTC
CASSPGQGNYEQYF
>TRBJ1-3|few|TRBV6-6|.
TGTGCCAGCAGTGGACCTCGGACGGACTCTGGAAACACCATATATTTT
CASSGPRTDSGNTIYF
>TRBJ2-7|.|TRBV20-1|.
TGCAGTGCTGGACCACTTCTAAGCTCCTACGAGCAGTACTTC
CSAGPLLSSYEQYF
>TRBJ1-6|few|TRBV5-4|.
TGTGCCAGCAGCCTGGGGGCGGGAGATAATTCACCCCTCCACTTT
CASSLGAGDNSPLHF
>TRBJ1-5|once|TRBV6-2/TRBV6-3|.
TGTGCCAGCAGTCCTCCTCCGCTTGGGCCCCAGCATTTT
CASSPPPLGPQHF
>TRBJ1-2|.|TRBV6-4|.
TGTGCCAGCAGTCCCTCCGTTAACAGGGTTCCGGGCTACACCTTC
CASSPSVNRVPGYTF
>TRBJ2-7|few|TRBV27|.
TGTGCCAGCAGTTTAACCGGGGGTGATTCCTACGAGCAGTACTTC
CASSLTGGDSYEQYF
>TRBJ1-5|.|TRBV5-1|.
TGCGCCAGCAGCTTCGAAGGCGATCAGCCCCAGCATTTT
CASSFEGDQPQHF
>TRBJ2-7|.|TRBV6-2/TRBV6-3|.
TGTGCCAGCATTCCAAAGAGGCAGGGGAAATACGAGCAGTACTTC
CASIPKRQGKYEQYF
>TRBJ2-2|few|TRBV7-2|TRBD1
TGTGCCAGCAGCCTAGGACAGGGGTTCGGGGAGCTGTTTTTT
CASSLGQGFGELFF
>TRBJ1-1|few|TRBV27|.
TGTGCCAGCGGGTTGGGCTTTGGGGGCACTGAAGCTTTCTTT
CASGLGFGGTEAFF
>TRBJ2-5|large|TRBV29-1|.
TGCAGCGTTCGAAAAACGTTCAGGGGAGAGACCCAGTACTTC
CSVRKTFRGETQYF
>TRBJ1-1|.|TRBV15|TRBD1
TGTGCCACCAGCAGATCCCAGGGGGCGGCTGAAGCTTTCTTT
CATSRSQGAAEAFF
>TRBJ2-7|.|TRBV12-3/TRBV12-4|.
TGTGGCAGCAGCTTATTTGAGGGTCCCGAGCAGTACTTC
CGSSLFEGPEQYF
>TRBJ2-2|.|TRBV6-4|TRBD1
TGTGCCAGCAGTGACTCTAAGACAGGGGAGCACACCGGGGAGCTGTTTTTT
CASSDSKTGEHTGELFF
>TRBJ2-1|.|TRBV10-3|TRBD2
TGTGCCATCAGCGGACTATCGGGAGGGCCTTTTCTGCCCAATGAGCAGTTCTTC
CAISGLSGGPFLPNEQFF
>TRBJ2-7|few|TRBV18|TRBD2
TGTGCCAGCTCCCAGGGACTAGCGACCGAGCAGTACTTC
CASSQGLATEQYF
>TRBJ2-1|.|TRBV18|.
TGTGCCAGCTCACTAGAAGGCTACAATGAGCAGTTCTTC
CASSLEGYNEQFF
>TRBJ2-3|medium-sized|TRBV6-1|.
TGTGCCAGCAGTGAATTCTTAGGCGCCGCAGATACGCAGTATTTT
CASSEFLGAADTQYF
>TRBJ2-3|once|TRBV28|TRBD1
TGTGCCAGCAGGACAGGGGGCCCAGATACGCAGTATTTT
CASRTGGPDTQYF
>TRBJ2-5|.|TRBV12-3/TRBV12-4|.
TGTGCCAGCAGTCTAGCGTCCATTGACCAAGAGACCCGGTACTTC
CASSLASIDQETRYF
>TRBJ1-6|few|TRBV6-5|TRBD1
TGTGCCAGCAGTACTAACAGGGGGCGAACTTATAATTCACCCCTCCACTTT
CASSTNRGRTYNSPLHF
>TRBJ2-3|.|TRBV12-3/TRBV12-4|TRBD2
TGTGCCAGCAGCGCTAGCGGCCTCACAGATACGCAGTATTTT
CASSASGLTDTQYF
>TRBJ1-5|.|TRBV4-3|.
TGCGCCAGCAGCCAAGATAACAGCAATAGCAATCAGCCCCAGCATTTT
CASSQDNSNSNQPQHF
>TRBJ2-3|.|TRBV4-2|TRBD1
TGTGCCAGCAGCCAAGTGACAGGGCGCAAGTATTTT
CASSQVTGRKYF
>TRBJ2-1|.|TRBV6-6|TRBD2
TGTGCCAGCAGAGGAGCGGGGCGCAATGAGCAGTTCTTC
CASRGAGRNEQFF
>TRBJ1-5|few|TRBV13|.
TGTGCCAGCAGCCGCAGGATTACGCAGGGGCAGGGAGGGCAGCCCCAGCATTTT
CASSRRITQGQGGQPQHF
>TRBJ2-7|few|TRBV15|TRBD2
TGTGCCACCAGCAGAGGGGGAGGGGCTCGGGAGCAGTACTTC
CATSRGGGAREQYF
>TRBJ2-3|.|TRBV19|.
TGTGCCAGTAGTCTCATGGGGGCCTTCGCAGATACGCAGTATTTT
CASSLMGAFADTQYF
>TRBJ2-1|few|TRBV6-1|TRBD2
TGTGCCAGCAGTAGTCCAGGACTAGCGTACAATGAGCAGTTCTTC
CASSSPGLAYNEQFF
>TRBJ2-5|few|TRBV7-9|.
TGTGCCAGCAGCTTAATACCCCGGGCCAGGGGCCAAGAGACCCAGTACTTC
CASSLIPRARGQETQYF
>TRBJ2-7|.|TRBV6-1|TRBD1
TGTGCCAGCAGACTTACAAGGACAGGGGTGGGGAACGAGCAGTACTTC
CASRLTRTGVGNEQYF
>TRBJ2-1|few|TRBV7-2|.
TGTGCCAGCAGCTTAATGCGGGCCTATGAGAATGAGCAGTTCTTC
CASSLMRAYENEQFF
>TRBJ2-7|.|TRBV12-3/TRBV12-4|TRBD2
TGTGCCAGCAGTCTAGCGGGGCCCGACTACGAGCAGTACTTC
CASSLAGPDYEQYF